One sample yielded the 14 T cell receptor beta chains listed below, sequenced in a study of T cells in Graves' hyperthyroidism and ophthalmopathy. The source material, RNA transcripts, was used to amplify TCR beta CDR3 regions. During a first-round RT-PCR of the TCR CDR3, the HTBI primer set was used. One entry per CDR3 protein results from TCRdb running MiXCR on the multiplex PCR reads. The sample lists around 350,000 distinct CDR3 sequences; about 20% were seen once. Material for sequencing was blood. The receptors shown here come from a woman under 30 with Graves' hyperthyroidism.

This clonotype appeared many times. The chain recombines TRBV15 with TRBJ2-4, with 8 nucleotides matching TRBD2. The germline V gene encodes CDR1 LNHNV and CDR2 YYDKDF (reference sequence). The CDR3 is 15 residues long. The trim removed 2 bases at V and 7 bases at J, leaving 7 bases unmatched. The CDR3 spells CATSRNPGTSNIQYF. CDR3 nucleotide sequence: TGTGCCACCAGCAGAAACCCCGGGACTAGTAACATTCAGTACTTC.

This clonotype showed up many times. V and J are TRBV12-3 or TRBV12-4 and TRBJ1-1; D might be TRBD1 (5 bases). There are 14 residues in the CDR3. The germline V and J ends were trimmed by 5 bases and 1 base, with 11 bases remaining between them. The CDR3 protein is CASSGAGGNTEAFF. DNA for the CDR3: TGTGCCAGCAGTGGGGCGGGGGGGAACACTGAAGCTTTCTTT.

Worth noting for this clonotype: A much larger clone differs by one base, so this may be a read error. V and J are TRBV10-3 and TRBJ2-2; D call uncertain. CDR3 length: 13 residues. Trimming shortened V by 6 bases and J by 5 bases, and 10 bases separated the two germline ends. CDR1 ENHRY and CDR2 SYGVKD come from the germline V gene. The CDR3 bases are TGTGCCATCAGCCGTGTAATGACCGGGGAGCTGTTTTTT. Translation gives CAISRVMTGELFF.

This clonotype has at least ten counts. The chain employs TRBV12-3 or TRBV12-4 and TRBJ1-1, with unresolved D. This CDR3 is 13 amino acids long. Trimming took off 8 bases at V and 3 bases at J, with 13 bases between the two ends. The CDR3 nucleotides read TGTGCCAGCTTTATTAGTGGGGACACTGAAGCTTTCTTT. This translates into CASFISGDTEAFF.

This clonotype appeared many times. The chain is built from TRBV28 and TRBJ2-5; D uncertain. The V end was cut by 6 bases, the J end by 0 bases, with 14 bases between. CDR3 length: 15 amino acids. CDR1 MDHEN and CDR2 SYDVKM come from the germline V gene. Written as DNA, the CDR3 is TGTGCCAGCAGAGATAGTGGACGGTACCAAGAGACCCAGTACTTC. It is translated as CASRDSGRYQETQYF.

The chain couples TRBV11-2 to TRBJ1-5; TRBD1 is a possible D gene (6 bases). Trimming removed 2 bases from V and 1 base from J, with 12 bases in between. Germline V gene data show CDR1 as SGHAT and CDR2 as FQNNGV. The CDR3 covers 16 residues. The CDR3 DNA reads TGTGCCAGCAGCTTAATGGGAACAGGGAGCAATCAGCCCCAGCATTTT. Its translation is CASSLMGTGSNQPQHF.

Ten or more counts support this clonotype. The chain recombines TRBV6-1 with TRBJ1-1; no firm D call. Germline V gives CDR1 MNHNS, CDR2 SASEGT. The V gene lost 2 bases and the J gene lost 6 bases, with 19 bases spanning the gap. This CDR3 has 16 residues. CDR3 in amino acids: CASSEYTAGTSPEAFF. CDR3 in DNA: TGTGCCAGCAGTGAATACACAGCGGGAACGAGCCCTGAAGCTTTCTTT.

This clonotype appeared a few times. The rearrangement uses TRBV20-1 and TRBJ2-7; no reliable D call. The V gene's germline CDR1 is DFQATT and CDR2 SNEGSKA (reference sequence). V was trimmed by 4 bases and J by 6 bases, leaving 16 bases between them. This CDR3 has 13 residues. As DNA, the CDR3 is TGCAGTGCTACCCCAGAGACTCCGCTCGAGCAGTACTTC. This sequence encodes CSATPETPLEQYF.

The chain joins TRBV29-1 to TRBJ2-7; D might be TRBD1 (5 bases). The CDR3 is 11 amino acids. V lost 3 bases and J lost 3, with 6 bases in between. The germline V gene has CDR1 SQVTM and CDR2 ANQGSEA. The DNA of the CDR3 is TGCAGCGTTGATCAGGGCTACGAGCAGTACTTC. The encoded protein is CSVDQGYEQYF.

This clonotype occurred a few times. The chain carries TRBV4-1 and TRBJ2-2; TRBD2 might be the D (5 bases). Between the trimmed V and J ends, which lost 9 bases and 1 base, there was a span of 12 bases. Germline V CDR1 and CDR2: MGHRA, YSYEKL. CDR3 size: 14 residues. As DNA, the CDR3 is TGCGCCAGAAACCCCCGGGGGAACACCGGGGAGCTGTTTTTT. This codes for CARNPRGNTGELFF.

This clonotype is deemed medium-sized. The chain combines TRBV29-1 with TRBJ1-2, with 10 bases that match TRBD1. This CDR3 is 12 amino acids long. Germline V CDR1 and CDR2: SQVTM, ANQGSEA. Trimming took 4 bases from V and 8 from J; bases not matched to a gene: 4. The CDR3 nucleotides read TGCAGCGTTGTGGGGACAGGGGAGGGCTACACCTTC. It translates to CSVVGTGEGYTF.

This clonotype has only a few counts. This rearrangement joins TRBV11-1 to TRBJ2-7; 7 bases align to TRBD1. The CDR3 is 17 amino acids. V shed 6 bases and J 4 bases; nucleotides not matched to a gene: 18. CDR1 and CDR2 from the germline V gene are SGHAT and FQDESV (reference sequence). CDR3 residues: CASSLKGAPVSHYEQYF. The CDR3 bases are TGTGCCAGCAGTCTAAAGGGGGCCCCGGTCTCTCATTACGAGCAGTACTTC.

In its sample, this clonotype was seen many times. CDR3 protein: CASSETLAGGPGELFF. The CDR3 nucleotides are TGTGCCAGCAGTGAAACTTTAGCGGGGGGGCCCGGGGAGCTGTTTTTT. This sequence joins TRBV2 and TRBJ2-2, with 11 positions matching TRBD2. The CDR3 has 16 amino acids. J gave up 6 bases and V 2 bases, and 5 bases lay outside the gene matches. Germline V gene lookup returns CDR1 SNHLY and CDR2 FYNNEI.

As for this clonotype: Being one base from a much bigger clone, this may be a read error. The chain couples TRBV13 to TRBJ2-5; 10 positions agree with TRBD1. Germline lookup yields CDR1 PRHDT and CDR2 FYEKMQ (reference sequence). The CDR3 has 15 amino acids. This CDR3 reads CASSSRQGAWETQCF. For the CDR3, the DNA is TGTGCCAGCAGCTCACGACAGGGGGCTTGGGAGACCCAGTGCTTC.